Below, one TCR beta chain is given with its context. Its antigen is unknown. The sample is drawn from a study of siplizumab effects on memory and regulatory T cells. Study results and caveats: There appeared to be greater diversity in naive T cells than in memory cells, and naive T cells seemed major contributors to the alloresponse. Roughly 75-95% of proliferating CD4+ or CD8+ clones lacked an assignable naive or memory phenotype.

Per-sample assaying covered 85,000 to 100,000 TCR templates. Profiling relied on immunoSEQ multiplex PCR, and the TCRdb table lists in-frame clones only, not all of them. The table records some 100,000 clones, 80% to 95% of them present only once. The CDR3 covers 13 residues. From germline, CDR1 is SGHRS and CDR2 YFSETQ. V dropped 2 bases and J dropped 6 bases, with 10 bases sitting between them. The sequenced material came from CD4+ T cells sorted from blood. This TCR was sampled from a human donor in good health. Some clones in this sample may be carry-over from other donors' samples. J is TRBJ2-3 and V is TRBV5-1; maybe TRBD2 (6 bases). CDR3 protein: CASSFGSQDTQYF. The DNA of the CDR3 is TGCGCCAGCAGCTTCGGGAGTCAGGATACGCAGTATTTT. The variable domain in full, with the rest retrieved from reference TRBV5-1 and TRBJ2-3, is KAGVTQTPRYLIKTRGQQVTLSCSPISGHRSVSWYQQTPGQGLQFLFEYFSETQRNKGNFPGRFSGRQFSNSRSEMNVSTLELGDSALYLCASSFGSQDTQYFGPGTRLTVL.